Presented here are 24 T cell receptor beta chains from one specimen sequenced in a study of CD8 T cells in Susac syndrome. Reverse transcription of about 0.5 to 1 ug RNA was carried out with random hexamers. TCRdb recomputed calls from the immunoSEQ multiplex PCR reads with MiXCR, one row per CDR3 protein. The sample holds about 430,000 distinct CDR3 sequences, roughly 85% seen once. Sequencing was performed on CD8+ T cells from PBMCs. The receptors come from a human donor with multiple sclerosis.

This clonotype appeared a single time. The chain has TRBV25-1 and TRBJ1-1, with 7 bases that match TRBD1. This CDR3 has 15 residues. The trim removed 0 bases at V and 3 bases at J, leaving 4 bases unmatched. Germline V gene data show CDR1 as MGHDK and CDR2 as SYGVNS. In DNA form, the CDR3 reads TGTGCCAGCAGTGAATATAGGGGGCTGCACACTGAAGCTTTCTTT. Encoded protein: CASSEYRGLHTEAFF.

The CDR3 DNA is TGTGCCTGGTCCTATGGCTACACCTTC. Its translation: CAWSYGYTF. The V gene is TRBV30, the J gene TRBJ1-2; D is undetermined. With 5 bases removed from V and 4 bases from J, the gap between germline ends came to 2 bases. The CDR3 consists of 9 residues. The germline V gene encodes CDR1 GTSNPN and CDR2 SVGIG (reference sequence).

The chain recombines TRBV4-1 with TRBJ2-7; perhaps TRBD1 as D (5 bases). The V end was cut by 0 bases, the J end by 3 bases, with 15 bases between. The germline gives CDR1 MGHRA, CDR2 YSYEKL. CDR3 length: 16 amino acids. The CDR3 nucleotides are TGCGCCAGCAGCCAAGACTCATTGACAGACAGCTACGAGCAGTACTTC. Its translation is CASSQDSLTDSYEQYF.

This clonotype is a singleton in its sample. This sequence joins TRBV13 and TRBJ1-1, with D unresolved. The germline CDR1 and CDR2 sequences are PRHDT and FYEKMQ (reference sequence). The V end lost 0 bases, the J end lost 1 base, and 9 bases lay between the germline ends. The CDR3 is made up of 15 amino acids. The CDR3 DNA reads TGTGCCAGCAGCTTAGGCATTGCACCGAACACTGAAGCTTTCTTT. The encoded protein is CASSLGIAPNTEAFF. Drawing the rest from reference TRBV13 and TRBJ1-1, the complete variable domain is AAGVIQSPRHLIKEKRETATLKCYPIPRHDTVYWYQQGPGQDPQFLISFYEKMQSDKGSIPDRFSAQQFSDYHSELNMSSLELGDSALYFCASSLGIAPNTEAFFGQGTRLTVV.

The chain joins TRBV12-3 or TRBV12-4 to TRBJ2-1; D remains unclear. Trimming removed 3 bases from V and 7 bases from J, with 10 bases in between. The CDR3 is made up of 13 amino acids. CDR3 DNA: TGTGCCAGCAGTTTCGGTACAGAGAATGAGCAGTTCTTC. Protein sequence: CASSFGTENEQFF.

The rearrangement joins TRBV7-9 to TRBJ2-7, with no clear D. This CDR3 spans 11 amino acids. The germline V gene encodes CDR1 SEHNR and CDR2 FQNEAQ (reference sequence). The V and J ends lost 1 base and 9 bases respectively, with 7 bases between them. CDR3: CASSLGAAQYF. CDR3 nucleotide sequence: TGTGCCAGCAGCTTAGGCGCGGCGCAGTACTTC.

V gene TRBV12-5 combines with J gene TRBJ2-2; 8 nucleotides align to TRBD1. The CDR3 has 16 residues. Trimming at V came to 0 bases and at J to 5 bases, leaving 5 bases not matched to a gene. Germline V CDR1 and CDR2: LGHNT, FRNRAP. The CDR3 bases are TGTGCTAGTGGTTTGGTCCGGACAGGGCGGACCGGGGAGCTGTTTTTT. It encodes CASGLVRTGRTGELFF.

The chain couples TRBV15 to TRBJ2-1; 9 nucleotides line up with TRBD2. CDR1 LNHNV and CDR2 YYDKDF come from the germline V gene (reference sequence). V dropped 5 bases and J dropped 5; count of bases not matched to a gene: 13. This CDR3 is 17 amino acids long. The CDR3 coding sequence is TGTGCCACCAGCTTAGTTGGCGGGAGGGAGGTAAACAATGAGCAGTTCTTC. It specifies CATSLVGGREVNNEQFF.

This chain joins TRBV19 and TRBJ1-5, with 10 nucleotides matching TRBD1. The CDR3 extends over 16 amino acids. Looked up from germline, CDR1 is LNHDA and CDR2 is SQIVND (reference sequence). The V and J ends lost 4 bases and 7 bases, in that order; junction bases with no gene match: 10. The DNA of the CDR3 is TGTGCCAGTAGTACGATACGGGACAGGGGAGGCCAGCCCCAGCATTTT. Protein sequence: CASSTIRDRGGQPQHF.

A single count supports this clonotype. The chain employs TRBV19 and TRBJ2-1; tentatively, D is TRBD1 or TRBD2 (5 bases each). The CDR3 is 13 residues long. Germline CDR1 reads LNHDA; CDR2 reads SQIVND (reference sequence). V lost 3 bases to trimming and J lost 6 bases, with 9 bases between them. The DNA of the CDR3 is TGTGCCAGTAGTATGGGTGGGGGCAATGAGCAGTTCTTC. This sequence encodes CASSMGGGNEQFF.

The V call is TRBV27, the J call TRBJ2-1, with 9 bases matching TRBD1. From germline, CDR1 is MNHEY and CDR2 SMNVEV (reference sequence). V trimming: 2 bases; J trimming: 0 bases; junction bases outside the gene matches: 11. The CDR3 consists of 19 residues. CDR3 loop: CASSLGGQGVGPSYNEQFF. CDR3 in DNA: TGTGCCAGCAGTTTAGGGGGACAGGGAGTGGGACCCTCCTACAATGAGCAGTTCTTC.

This clonotype has more than one count but fewer than ten. The rearrangement joins TRBV10-3 to TRBJ2-7, with D possibly being TRBD1 (6 bases). Trimming cost V 10 bases and J 2 bases, with 15 bases left between them. Looked up from germline, CDR1 is ENHRY and CDR2 is SYGVKD. There are 13 residues in the CDR3. Here the CDR3 reads CATHSDSPYEQYF. CDR3 sequence (DNA): TGTGCCACCCACTCGGACAGCCCCTACGAGCAGTACTTC.

The CDR3 loop is CASSYIQGRETQYF. The CDR3 coding sequence is TGTGCCAGCAGTTACATTCAGGGGAGAGAGACCCAGTACTTC. V is TRBV6-5 and J is TRBJ2-5; perhaps TRBD1 as D (6 bases). V was trimmed by 2 bases and J by 4 bases, leaving 11 bases between them. This CDR3 is built from 14 residues. Germline V gives CDR1 MNHEY, CDR2 SVGAGI.

This chain connects TRBV7-9 to TRBJ1-2, with D tentatively TRBD1 (5 bases). Germline V gene sequence: CDR1 SEHNR, CDR2 FQNEAQ (reference sequence). Trimming removed 1 base from V and 2 bases from J, with 11 bases in between. This CDR3 contains 15 residues. Here the CDR3 reads CASSLGQGFNYGYTF. The CDR3 DNA reads TGTGCCAGCAGCTTAGGGCAGGGCTTCAACTATGGCTACACCTTC.

V and J are TRBV12-3 or TRBV12-4 and TRBJ2-7, with D possibly matching TRBD1 (6 bases). V shed 6 bases and J shed 5 bases, with 20 bases lying between them. The CDR3 totals 15 residues. The CDR3 spells CASRPHQGRQDEQYF. The DNA for the CDR3 is TGTGCCAGCAGACCCCATCAGGGGCGGCAGGACGAGCAGTACTTC.

This rearrangement joins TRBV30 to TRBJ2-1; TRBD2 agrees at 8 bases. Germline V lookup: CDR1 GTSNPN, CDR2 SVGIG (reference sequence). The V and J ends lost 1 base and 4 bases, in that order; junction bases with no gene match: 9. The CDR3 is 16 amino acids. The CDR3 DNA sequence: TGTGCCTGGAGTGGCCCCCGGACTAGCTTTTACAATGAGCAGTTCTTC. Translating gives CAWSGPRTSFYNEQFF.

The chain couples TRBV11-2 to TRBJ1-1, with unresolved D. This CDR3 comprises 13 residues. Germline-derived CDR1 and CDR2 are SGHAT and FQNNGV. V lost 2 bases and J 7 bases, leaving 11 bases between the germline ends. The CDR3 coding sequence is TGTGCCAGCAGCTTAATGTCGGCCGTTGAAGCTTTCTTT. Translation: CASSLMSAVEAFF.

J is TRBJ2-1 and V is TRBV11-3, with D hard to call. The CDR3 consists of 11 residues. Germline values: CDR1 SGHNT, CDR2 YENEEA. Trimming took 3 bases from V and 8 from J, leaving 5 bases between them. The CDR3 region is CASSLIHEQFF. The CDR3 coding sequence is TGTGCCAGCAGCTTGATCCATGAGCAGTTCTTC.

This chain links TRBV12-3 or TRBV12-4 with TRBJ1-2; D uncertain. V was trimmed by 6 bases and J by 5 bases, leaving 13 bases between them. This CDR3 spans 13 amino acids. CDR3 coding DNA: TGTGCCAGCAGCGTGAAGGCAGCTTATGGCTACACCTTC. Its translation is CASSVKAAYGYTF.

This clonotype was seen only a few times. The chain uses TRBV6-5 and TRBJ1-1, with a possible D match to TRBD1 (5 bases). V lost 2 bases, J lost 1 base, and 8 bases lay in between. Germline V gene sequence: CDR1 MNHEY, CDR2 SVGAGI. The CDR3 totals 14 residues. In DNA form, the CDR3 reads TGTGCCAGCAGTTACGGGGGGGGGAACACTGAAGCTTTCTTT. As protein: CASSYGGGNTEAFF.

The chain is built from TRBV6-5 and TRBJ1-1, with D unresolved. V was shortened by 8 bases and J by 1 base, with 11 bases between the two germline ends. Looked up from germline, CDR1 is MNHEY and CDR2 is SVGAGI. This CDR3 contains 13 residues. In DNA, the CDR3 is TGTGCCAGCCTTGTAAACGAGAACACTGAAGCTTTCTTT. Translated, it gives CASLVNENTEAFF.

V usage is TRBV4-1 and J usage is TRBJ1-2; possibly TRBD1 for D (5 bases). Germline V gives CDR1 MGHRA, CDR2 YSYEKL. This CDR3 is 16 amino acids long. Trimming pared 6 bases from V and 1 base from J, leaving 18 bases between. The CDR3, as DNA: TGCGCCAGCAGACCTCTGGCAGGGCAGGTTAACTATGGCTACACCTTC. Protein sequence: CASRPLAGQVNYGYTF.

The chain uses TRBV27 and TRBJ2-1; D remains unclear. CDR1 and CDR2 (germline): MNHEY, SMNVEV (reference sequence). V gave up 5 bases and J gave up 4 bases, with 9 bases separating them. This CDR3 region has 13 residues. The CDR3 sequence is CASSIAVYNEQFF. The CDR3 nucleotides read TGTGCCAGCAGTATCGCAGTATACAATGAGCAGTTCTTC.

This rearrangement joins TRBV19 to TRBJ1-5, with TRBD1 identical over 9 bases. After removal of 7 bases from V and 5 bases from J, the junction contained 9 bases not matched to a gene. The CDR3 consists of 15 residues. CDR1 and CDR2 from the germline V gene are LNHDA and SQIVND (reference sequence). The chain's CDR3 is CASNLDRGYDQPQHF. The CDR3 nucleotides are TGTGCCAGTAACTTGGACAGGGGCTACGATCAGCCCCAGCATTTT. Full variable domain (remainder filled in from reference TRBV19 and TRBJ1-5): DGGITQSPKYLFRKEGQNVTLSCEQNLNHDAMYWYRQDPGQGLRLIYYSQIVNDFQKGDIAEGYSVSREKKESFPLTVTSAQKNPTAFYLCASNLDRGYDQPQHFGDGTRLSIL.